The sequence of this T cell receptor (beta chain) was determined in a study of cytomegalovirus exposure and HLA in healthy donors. Both 60 Vbeta primers and 13 Jbeta primers went into the PCR. Generated by immunoSEQ multiplex PCR, the TCRdb table keeps only in-frame clones and is missing some. The sample contains tens of thousands of clones, roughly 70% of which appear only once. This clone was seen a few times. The sequence was obtained from a woman aged 50 to 60 in good health and CMV-seropositive. Sequencing input: PBMCs.

The CDR3 reads CASNGRTSGGNEQFF. The CDR3 bases are TGTGCATCCAACGGGCGGACTAGCGGGGGCAATGAGCAGTTCTTC. V gene TRBV12-2 combines with J gene TRBJ2-1; the table assigns TRBD2, which was not confirmed against the DNA. TRBV12-2 represents a pseudogene. This CDR3 contains 15 residues.